Sequencing of this T cell receptor (beta chain) was carried out in a study of beta chain features in type 1 diabetes. Points from the study as a whole: TCRB CDR3 length was moderately but significantly reduced in all four CD4+ subsets of Type 1 diabetes patients.

The CDR3 covers 16 residues. Per germline, CDR1 SGHNT and CDR2 YYREEE (reference sequence). Losses at the gene ends were 4 bases for V and 2 bases for J; bases not matched to a gene: 9. Sequencing targeted expressed TCRB transcripts, as all isolated RNA had been reverse transcribed. Clones were read by immunoSEQ multiplex PCR, and TCRdb kept only the in-frame ones, dropping some. The sample consists of around 150,000 clones, 10% of them appearing once. With regard to this clone: Its antigen is still unknown.

The chain recombines TRBV5-4 with TRBJ2-5; 9 bases map to TRBD2. This TCR derives from a man aged 25 to 40 with type 1 diabetes. The source material was central memory CD4+ T cells from blood. The CDR3: CASSPLAGAQQETQYF. The CDR3 DNA reads TGTGCCAGCAGCCCCTTAGCGGGAGCCCAACAAGAGACCCAGTACTTC.